This entry describes one T cell receptor beta chain. Its target is unknown. The sample comes from a study of T cell responses to AZD1222 COVID-19 vaccine. Study results and limitations: Donors were largely white British and mainly female; clonal diversity was possibly underestimated. Two AZD1222 doses significantly raised spike-specific TCR breadth and depth over controls. Reportedly, nearly half of unique spike TCRs recognized epitopes outside B.1.351/B.1.1.7 mutations.

Only in-frame clones appear in the TCRdb table, and some are missing; sequencing was by immunoSEQ multiplex PCR. The data show 200,000 or so clones, with over 80% seen just once and about 3% held by the top ten. The sample consisted of peripheral blood, taken on day 0 of MenACWY control vaccination. This TCR was sampled from an adult in good health.

For the CDR3, the DNA is TGTGCCAGTAGTCCCCCCTCCGGGGTCACAGATACGCAGTATTTT. Amino acid sequence: CASSPPSGVTDTQYF. This rearrangement joins TRBV19 to TRBJ2-3; possible D gene TRBD2, 5 bases. Germline V gene sequence: CDR1 LNHDA, CDR2 SQIVND (reference sequence). Trimming pared 5 bases from V and 2 bases from J, leaving 14 bases between. The CDR3 has 15 residues.